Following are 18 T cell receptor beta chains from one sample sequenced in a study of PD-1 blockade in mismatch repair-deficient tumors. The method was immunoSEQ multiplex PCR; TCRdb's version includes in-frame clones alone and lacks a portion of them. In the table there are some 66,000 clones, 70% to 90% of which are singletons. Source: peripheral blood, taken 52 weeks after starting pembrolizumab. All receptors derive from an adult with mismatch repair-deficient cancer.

CDR3 in DNA: TGTGCCAGCAGCGCAGACAGGGGGCTCCACGAGCAGTACTTC. Its protein is CASSADRGLHEQYF. This chain links TRBV11-2 with TRBJ2-7, with 10 bases identical to TRBD1. The CDR3 is 14 amino acids. Germline CDR1 SGHAT, CDR2 FQNNGV. Trimming removed 5 bases from V and 5 bases from J; junction bases left unmatched: 6. The whole variable domain, remainder taken from reference TRBV11-2 and TRBJ2-7, is EAGVAQSPRYKIIEKRQSVAFWCNPISGHATLYWYQQILGQGPKLLIQFQNNGVVDDSQLPKDRFSAERLKGVDSTLKIQPAKLEDSAVYLCASSADRGLHEQYFGPGTRLTVT.

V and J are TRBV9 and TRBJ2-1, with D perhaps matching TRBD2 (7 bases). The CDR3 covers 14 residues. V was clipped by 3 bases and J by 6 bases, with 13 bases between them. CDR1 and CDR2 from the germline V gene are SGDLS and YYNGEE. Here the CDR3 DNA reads TGTGCCAGCAGCGCAGAGGGGGGGGTCAATGAGCAGTTCTTC. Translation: CASSAEGGVNEQFF.

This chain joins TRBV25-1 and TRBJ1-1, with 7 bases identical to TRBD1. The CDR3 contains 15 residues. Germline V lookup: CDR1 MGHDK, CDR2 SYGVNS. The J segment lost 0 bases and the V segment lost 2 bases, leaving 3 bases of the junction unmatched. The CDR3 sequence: CASSEGDRVNTEAFF. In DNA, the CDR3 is TGTGCCAGCAGTGAAGGTGACAGGGTGAACACTGAAGCTTTCTTT.

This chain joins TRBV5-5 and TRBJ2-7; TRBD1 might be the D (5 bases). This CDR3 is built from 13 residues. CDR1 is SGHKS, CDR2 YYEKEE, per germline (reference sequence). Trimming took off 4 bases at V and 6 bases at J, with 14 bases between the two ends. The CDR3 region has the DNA TGTGCCAGCAGCATTAGGGGCATTGGCGAGCAGTACTTC. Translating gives CASSIRGIGEQYF.

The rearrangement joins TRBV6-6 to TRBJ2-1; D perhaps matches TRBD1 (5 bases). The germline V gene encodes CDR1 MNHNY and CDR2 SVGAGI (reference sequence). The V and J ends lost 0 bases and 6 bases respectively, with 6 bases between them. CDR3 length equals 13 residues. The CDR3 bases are TGTGCCAGCAGTTACTCGCAGGGCAATGAGCAGTTCTTC. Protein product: CASSYSQGNEQFF.

Here the CDR3 reads CASSSRMTGIIYEQYF. For the CDR3, the DNA is TGTGCCAGCAGCTCGAGGATGACAGGGATAATCTACGAGCAGTACTTC. The chain is built from TRBV5-4 and TRBJ2-7, with 7 bases identical to TRBD1. The CDR3 covers 16 residues. Trimming cost V 3 bases and J 3 bases; bases outside gene matches: 12. From germline, CDR1 is SGHNT and CDR2 YYREEE (reference sequence).

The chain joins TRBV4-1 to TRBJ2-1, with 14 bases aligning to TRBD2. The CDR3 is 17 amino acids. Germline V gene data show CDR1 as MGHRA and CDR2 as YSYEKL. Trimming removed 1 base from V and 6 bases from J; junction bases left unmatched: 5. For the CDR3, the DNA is TGCGCCAGCAGCCAAGGGCCCGGGACTAGCGGGAGCAATGAGCAGTTCTTC. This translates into CASSQGPGTSGSNEQFF.

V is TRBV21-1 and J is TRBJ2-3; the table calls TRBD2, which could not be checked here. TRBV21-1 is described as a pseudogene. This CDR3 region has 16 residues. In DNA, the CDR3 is TGTGCCAGCAACCGACTAGCGGGAGGGCCCCCAGATACGCAGTATTTT. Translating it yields CASNRLAGGPPDTQYF.

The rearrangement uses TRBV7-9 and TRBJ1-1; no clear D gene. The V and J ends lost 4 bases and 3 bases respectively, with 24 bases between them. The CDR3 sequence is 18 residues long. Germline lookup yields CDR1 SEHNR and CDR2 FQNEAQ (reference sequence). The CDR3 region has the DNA TGTGCCAGCAGCTCAAGTGGGGTTTCCTCCGCACGATACACTGAAGCTTTCTTT. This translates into CASSSSGVSSARYTEAFF.

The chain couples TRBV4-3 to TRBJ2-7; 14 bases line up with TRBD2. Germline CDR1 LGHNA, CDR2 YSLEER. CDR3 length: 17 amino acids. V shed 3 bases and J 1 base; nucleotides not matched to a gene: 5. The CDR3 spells CASSQGTSGSTSYEQYF. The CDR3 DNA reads TGCGCCAGCAGCCAGGGGACTAGCGGGAGCACATCCTACGAGCAGTACTTC.

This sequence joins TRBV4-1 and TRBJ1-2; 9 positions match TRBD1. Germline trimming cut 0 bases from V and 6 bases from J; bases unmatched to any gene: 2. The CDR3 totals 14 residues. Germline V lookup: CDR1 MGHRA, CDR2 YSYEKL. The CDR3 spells CASSQEGQGNGYTF. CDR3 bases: TGCGCCAGCAGCCAAGAGGGACAGGGTAATGGCTACACCTTC.

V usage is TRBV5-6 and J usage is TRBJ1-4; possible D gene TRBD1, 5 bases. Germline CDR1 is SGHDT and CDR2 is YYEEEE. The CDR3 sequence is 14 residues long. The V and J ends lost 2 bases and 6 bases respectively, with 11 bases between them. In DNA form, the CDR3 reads TGTGCCAGCAGCTTTACCCGGGACGATGAAAAACTGTTTTTT. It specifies CASSFTRDDEKLFF.

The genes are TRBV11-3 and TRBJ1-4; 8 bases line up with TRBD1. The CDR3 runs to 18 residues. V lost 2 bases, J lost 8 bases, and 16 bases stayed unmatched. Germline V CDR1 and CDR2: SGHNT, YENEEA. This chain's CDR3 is CASSLMFIADRADEKLFF. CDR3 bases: TGTGCCAGCAGCTTAATGTTTATAGCGGACAGGGCAGACGAAAAACTGTTTTTT.

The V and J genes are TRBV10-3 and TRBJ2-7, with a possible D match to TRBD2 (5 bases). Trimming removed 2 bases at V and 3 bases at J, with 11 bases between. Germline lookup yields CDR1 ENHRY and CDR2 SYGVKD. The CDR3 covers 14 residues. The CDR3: CAISEPGIGYEQYF. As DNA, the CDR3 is TGTGCCATCAGTGAGCCCGGGATAGGCTACGAGCAGTACTTC.

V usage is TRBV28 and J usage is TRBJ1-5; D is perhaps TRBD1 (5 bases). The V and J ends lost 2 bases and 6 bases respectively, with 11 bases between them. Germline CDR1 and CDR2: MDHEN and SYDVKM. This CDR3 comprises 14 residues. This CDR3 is CASSLLGGGQPQHF. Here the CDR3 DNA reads TGTGCCAGCAGTTTACTTGGGGGGGGTCAGCCCCAGCATTTT.

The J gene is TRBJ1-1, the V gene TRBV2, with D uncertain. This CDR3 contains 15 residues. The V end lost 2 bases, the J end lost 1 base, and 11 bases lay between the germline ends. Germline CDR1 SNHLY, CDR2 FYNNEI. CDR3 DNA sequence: TGTGCCAGCAGTGAAAGTAGCAGCCCGAACACTGAAGCTTTCTTT. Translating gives CASSESSSPNTEAFF.

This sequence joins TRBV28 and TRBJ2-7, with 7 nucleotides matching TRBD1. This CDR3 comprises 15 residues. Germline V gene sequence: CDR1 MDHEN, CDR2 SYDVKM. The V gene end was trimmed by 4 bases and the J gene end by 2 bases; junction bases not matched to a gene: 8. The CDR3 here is CASSSDRDPTYEQYF. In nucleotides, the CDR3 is TGTGCCAGCAGTTCCGACAGGGATCCCACCTACGAGCAGTACTTC.

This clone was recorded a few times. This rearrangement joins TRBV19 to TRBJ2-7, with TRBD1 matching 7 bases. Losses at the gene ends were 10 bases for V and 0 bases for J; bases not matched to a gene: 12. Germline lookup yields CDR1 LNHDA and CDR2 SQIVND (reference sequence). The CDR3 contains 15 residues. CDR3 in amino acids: CATAPADRTSYEQYF. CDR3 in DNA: TGTGCCACCGCACCGGCGGACAGGACCTCCTACGAGCAGTACTTC.